The 10 T cell receptor beta chains in this list originate from one sample, sequenced in a study of regulatory T cells in long-lasting Graves disease. Time point: newly diagnosed GD, antithyroid drugs for less than 3 months. The authors made the TCR library using RNA they extracted from PBMCs. Both iRepertoire HTBI primers and Arm-PCR of CDR3 regions were used to build the TCR beta libraries. TCRdb reprocessed the multiplex PCR reads with MiXCR, giving one entry per CDR3 protein. This table holds roughly 420,000 distinct CDR3 sequences, around 17% found once. This sample also appeared in a second study, on T cells in Graves' hyperthyroidism and ophthalmopathy.

Here the sequenced sample was peripheral blood mononuclear cells (PBMCs), taken at new diagnosis, from a patient treated with antithyroid drugs. These receptors were obtained from a woman younger than 45 with Graves disease.

A note on this clonotype: This likely comes from a read error, as the CDR3 has no conserved phenylalanine or tryptophan at its end. The J gene is TRBJ2-1, the V gene TRBV29-1, with D perhaps TRBD1 or TRBD2 (5 bases each). CDR1 is SQVTM, CDR2 ANQGSEA, per germline. Trimming took 7 bases from V and 10 from J, leaving 26 bases between them. The CDR3 is 15 amino acids. The CDR3 region is CSGSGTVSRGVEQFL. The CDR3, as DNA: TGCAGCGGATCAGGGACGGTCAGCCGTGGGGTAGAGCAGTTCTTG.

This clonotype has more than one count but fewer than ten. The gene calls are TRBV28 and TRBJ1-3, with unresolved D. V lost 4 bases, J lost 4 bases, and 11 bases lay in between. The CDR3 contains 14 residues. Germline V gene sequence: CDR1 MDHEN, CDR2 SYDVKM. The CDR3 DNA reads as TGTGCCAGCAGTTGGACCCGGTCCGGAAACACCATATATTTT. It specifies CASSWTRSGNTIYF.

Regarding this clonotype: The junction does not match germline at one end; this may be a read error. The genes are TRBV19 and TRBJ2-3, with D perhaps assigned TRBD1 or TRBD2 (6 bases each). Germline CDR1 LNHDA, CDR2 SQIVND (reference sequence). This CDR3 is 14 amino acids long. CDR3 sequence reads: CASSIAGDTDTQYF. DNA of the CDR3: TGTGCCAGTAGTATAGCGGGGGACACAGATACGCAATATTTT. Full variable domain (remainder filled in from reference TRBV19 and TRBJ2-3): DGGITQSPKYLFRKEGQNVTLSCEQNLNHDAMYWYRQDPGQGLRLIYYSQIVNDFQKGDIAEGYSVSREKKESFPLTVTSAQKNPTAFYLCASSIAGDTDTQYFGPGTRLTVL.

This clonotype turned up a few times. The chain employs TRBV12-3 or TRBV12-4 and TRBJ1-3, with TRBD1 matching over 8 bases. This CDR3 comprises 18 residues. With 6 bases clipped from V and 0 bases from J, the junction kept 13 bases outside the gene matches. CDR3: CASRGPGQDGYSGNTIYF. Here the CDR3 DNA reads TGTGCCAGCAGGGGGCCGGGACAGGATGGTTACTCTGGAAACACCATATATTTT.

This clonotype was recorded at least ten times. The CDR3 DNA sequence: TGTGCCAGCAGTTGGGGTAGCGGGAGCCCAGATACGCAGTATTTT. This encodes CASSWGSGSPDTQYF. J is TRBJ2-3 and V is TRBV27; TRBD2 matches at 9 bases. The CDR3 runs 15 residues. V trimming: 4 bases; J trimming: 4 bases; junction bases outside the gene matches: 6. CDR1 MNHEY and CDR2 SMNVEV come from the germline V gene (reference sequence).

On this clonotype: Given a much more abundant clone one base away, this may be a read error. The CDR3 does not end in the conserved phenylalanine or tryptophan, so this is likely a read error. V usage is TRBV7-2 and J usage is TRBJ1-5; weak D call: TRBD1 (6 bases). Trimming shortened V by 5 bases and J by 11 bases, and 16 bases separated the two germline ends. The CDR3 is 13 residues long. Germline V gene lookup returns CDR1 SGHTA and CDR2 FQGNSA. CDR3 residues: CASSATDRKSQHL. The CDR3 coding sequence is TGTGCCAGCAGCGCCACGGACAGAAAGTCCCAGCATCTT.

In this sample, this clonotype turned up many times. The genes are TRBV12-3 or TRBV12-4 and TRBJ1-5; possible D gene TRBD1, 5 bases. Trimming took 3 bases from V and 5 from J, leaving 14 bases between them. The CDR3 totals 15 residues. Written as DNA, the CDR3 is TGTGCCAGCAGTTTGAACCAGGGAAGGGATCAGCCCCAGCATTTT. Its protein is CASSLNQGRDQPQHF.

Ten or more counts support this clonotype. The chain joins TRBV28 to TRBJ1-2, with no clear D. CDR1 is MDHEN, CDR2 SYDVKM, per germline. V lost 3 bases, J lost 3 bases, and 11 bases lay in between. The CDR3 consists of 14 residues. The CDR3 protein is CASSLNRVDYGYTF. CDR3 sequence (DNA): TGTGCCAGCAGTTTGAACCGCGTGGACTATGGCTACACCTTC.

This clonotype was found many times. CDR3 region: CASSFHRELGSYEQYF. CDR3 coding DNA: TGTGCCAGCAGCTTCCATAGGGAATTAGGCTCCTACGAGCAGTACTTC. The chain recombines TRBV7-9 with TRBJ2-7; D not resolved. Germline V gives CDR1 SEHNR, CDR2 FQNEAQ (reference sequence). The CDR3 runs 16 residues. The V and J ends lost 3 bases and 0 bases respectively, with 15 bases between them.

This clonotype was observed many times. The chain couples TRBV20-1 to TRBJ2-1; 11 nucleotides match TRBD2. This CDR3 is 15 amino acids long. Germline assignment: CDR1 DFQATT and CDR2 SNEGSKA (reference sequence). With 6 bases clipped from V and 11 bases from J, the junction kept 15 bases outside the gene matches. This CDR3 is CSADFSGRASEQQFF. The DNA of the CDR3 is TGCAGTGCGGATTTTAGCGGGAGGGCCTCTGAACAGCAGTTCTTC.